This T cell receptor (beta chain) was captured by sequencing in a study of blood T cell repertoires in COVID-19. V gave up 4 bases and J gave up 7 bases; unmatched junction bases: 10. Per the germline V gene, CDR1 is SGHKS and CDR2 is YYEKEE (reference sequence). The CDR3 runs 16 residues. Per the study methods: Quantification of nucleated cells was approximated via reference gene primer amplification. Generated by immunoSEQ multiplex PCR, the TCRdb table keeps only in-frame clones and is missing some. D and trimming were read from the DNA, whereas the V and J calls and clone size are those reported in that table. The sample lists under 250,000 clones, over 65% occurring once.

Material for sequencing was peripheral blood. This TCR derives from a woman in her 70s with active or convalescent COVID-19. The gene calls are TRBV5-5 and TRBJ2-3; TRBD2 matches 12 bases. CDR3 sequence: CASSRYGTSGLYTQYF. The CDR3 coding sequence is TGTGCCAGCAGCCGGTATGGGACTAGCGGGCTCTATACGCAGTATTTT.